This TCR beta chain was documented in a study of blood T cells in healthy people across ages. The germline V gene has CDR1 KGHDR and CDR2 SFDVKD. The CDR3 is made up of 14 amino acids. This clonotype turned up a few times. Its specificity is unknown. At one end the junction does not follow the germline gene, possibly because of a read error. They isolated at least 6 million PBMCs from each sample. A second PCR of roughly 7 to 11 cycles used a sample-barcoded 5' primer and a J-beta primer mix. TCRdb redid the calling of the 5' RACE reads with MiXCR, one entry per CDR3 protein. The repertoire holds more than 800,000 distinct CDR3 sequences, with 29% as singletons. General study results and limits: Older age coincided with a roughly linear decline in TCR beta diversity per million T cells.

This clonotype was sampled from a woman over 75 in good health. The rearrangement joins TRBV24-1 to TRBJ1-2; weak D call: TRBD1 (5 bases). The source material was blood. CDR3 sequence: CVTSDSLRQFGYTF. CDR3 sequence (DNA): TGTGTCACCAGTGATTCGCTTAGACAGTTCGGCTACACCTTC.